The sequence of this TCR beta chain was determined in a study of blood T cells in healthy people across ages. Sample-barcoded 5' priming and a J-beta primer mix drove a second PCR of 7 to 11 cycles. TCRdb reprocessed the 5' RACE reads via MiXCR and lists one record per CDR3 protein. This table holds some 1.5 million distinct CDR3 sequences, about 28% found once. Germline assignment: CDR1 SGHAT and CDR2 FQDESV (reference sequence). J was trimmed by 8 bases and V by 7 bases; bases with no gene match: 14. CDR3 size: 16 residues. The source is a woman aged 25-40 years in good health. The sequenced sample was blood. This sequence joins TRBV11-1 and TRBJ2-1, with TRBD2 identical over 10 bases. The DNA of the CDR3 is TGTGCCAGCACGGGGGAGCGGGGGGGCCTCAGGGATGAGCAGTTCTTC. The encoded protein is CASTGERGGLRDEQFF. Full variable domain (rest looked up from reference TRBV11-1 and TRBJ2-1): EAEVAQSPRYKITEKSQAVAFWCDPISGHATLYWYRQILGQGPELLVQFQDESVVDDSQLPKDRFSAERLKGVDSTLKIQPAELGDSAMYLCASTGERGGLRDEQFFGPGTRLTVL.